Below are 22 T cell receptor beta chains sequenced from a single sample in a study of blood T cell repertoires in COVID-19. Sequenced by immunoSEQ multiplex PCR; TCRdb stores in-frame clones only, minus some. The data show around 170,000 clones, approximately 80% seen once. Material: PBMCs or T cells enriched from blood (not recorded which). The source of these receptors is a man between 50 and 59 years old who had recovered from COVID-19.

The rearrangement links TRBV30 to TRBJ2-5, with D perhaps matching TRBD2 (5 bases). The CDR3 has 13 amino acids. V lost 4 bases and J 1 base, leaving 10 bases between the germline ends. Germline CDR1 is GTSNPN and CDR2 is SVGIG (reference sequence). CDR3 loop: CAWKKGSQETQYF. The CDR3 DNA is TGTGCCTGGAAAAAAGGGAGCCAAGAGACCCAGTACTTC.

The sample holds one count of this clone. CDR3 bases: TGTGCCAGTGATTACAGAGTTAACACTGAAGCTTTCTTT. It codes for CASDYRVNTEAFF. The chain uses TRBV7-9 and TRBJ1-1; D is uncertain. CDR3 size: 13 residues. Trimming left V 9 bases short and J 2 bases short, with 13 bases between. Germline V gene data show CDR1 as SEHNR and CDR2 as FQNEAQ (reference sequence).

This chain connects TRBV7-2 to TRBJ2-2; D not certain. The length of the CDR3 is 16 residues. The V end lost 5 bases, the J end lost 6 bases, and 19 bases lay between the germline ends. Germline assignment: CDR1 SGHTA and CDR2 FQGNSA. The chain's CDR3 is CASSRNRVTSAGELFF. In DNA, the CDR3 is TGTGCCAGCAGCAGAAATCGGGTAACATCCGCCGGGGAGCTGTTTTTT.

The chain has TRBV13 and TRBJ2-7; perhaps TRBD2 as D (5 bases). This CDR3 comprises 16 residues. V was trimmed by 4 bases and J by 0 bases, leaving 16 bases between them. In germline, CDR1 is PRHDT, CDR2 FYEKMQ (reference sequence). As DNA, the CDR3 is TGTGCCAGCAGCTCCGGACTGCTCGTTGGCTCCTACGAGCAGTACTTC. Translation: CASSSGLLVGSYEQYF.

The V gene is TRBV28, the J gene TRBJ1-3; 8 bases are a match to TRBD1. The CDR3 runs 16 residues. CDR1 and CDR2 (germline): MDHEN, SYDVKM. J lost 1 base, V lost 6 bases, and 8 bases had no gene match. The CDR3 loop reads CASSSGQGLSGNTIYF. The CDR3 DNA sequence: TGTGCCAGCAGCTCAGGACAGGGTTTATCTGGAAACACCATATATTTT. Variable domain in full (rest from reference TRBV28 and TRBJ1-3): DVKVTQSSRYLVKRTGEKVFLECVQDMDHENMFWYRQDPGLGLRLIYFSYDVKMKEKGDIPEGYSVSREKKERFSLILESASTNQTSMYLCASSSGQGLSGNTIYFGEGSWLTVV.

The chain couples TRBV2 to TRBJ2-7; a weak D match, TRBD2 (7 bases). V lost 7 bases and J lost 4, with 11 bases in between. The CDR3 extends over 12 amino acids. Germline V gene data show CDR1 as SNHLY and CDR2 as FYNNEI. The CDR3 is CASTKGGYEQYF. Here the CDR3 DNA reads TGTGCCAGCACCAAGGGGGGGTACGAGCAGTACTTC.

The chain is built from TRBV19 and TRBJ2-1; TRBD1 agrees at 9 bases. V lost 0 bases, J lost 7 bases, and 7 bases stayed unmatched. This CDR3 region has 16 residues. Germline CDR1 reads LNHDA; CDR2 reads SQIVND (reference sequence). The CDR3 nucleotides are TGTGCCAGTAGTATAGAAACAGGGGGCGCCTTTAATGAGCAGTTCTTC. Protein product: CASSIETGGAFNEQFF.

The rearrangement links TRBV6-5 to TRBJ1-2, with no clear D. Between the trimmed V and J ends, which lost 6 bases and 3 bases, there was a span of 11 bases. This CDR3 has 13 residues. The germline V gene encodes CDR1 MNHEY and CDR2 SVGAGI. The chain's CDR3 is CASSTAADYGYTF. CDR3 nucleotides: TGTGCCAGCAGCACAGCCGCAGACTATGGCTACACCTTC.

The V call is TRBV25-1, the J call TRBJ1-6; a possible D gene is TRBD1 (6 bases). V was cut by 6 bases and J by 6 bases, with 15 bases left in between. The germline V gene has CDR1 MGHDK and CDR2 SYGVNS. The CDR3 spans 15 residues. CDR3: CASRGAATFNSPLHF. The CDR3 DNA reads TGTGCCAGCAGGGGGGCCGCCACCTTTAATTCACCCCTCCACTTT.

This clone was detected once. The rearrangement uses TRBV10-3 and TRBJ1-2; 7 bases are shared with TRBD1. This CDR3 contains 14 residues. Trimming removed 6 bases from V and 7 bases from J; junction bases left unmatched: 11. CDR1 is ENHRY, CDR2 SYGVKD, per germline. CDR3 coding DNA: TGTGCCATCAGCGCGACAGGGTTTTCGGCTGGCTACACCTTC. Protein sequence: CAISATGFSAGYTF.

The V call is TRBV27, the J call TRBJ1-5; 8 bases are shared with TRBD1. CDR1 is MNHEY, CDR2 SMNVEV, per germline (reference sequence). The CDR3 spans 14 residues. V dropped 5 bases and J dropped 4; count of bases not matched to a gene: 4. The CDR3 DNA follows: TGTGCCAGCAGTCTTGGGACAGGTAATCAGCCCCAGCATTTT. Encoded protein: CASSLGTGNQPQHF.

V is TRBV7-9 and J is TRBJ1-1; possibly TRBD1 for D (5 bases). The germline gives CDR1 SEHNR, CDR2 FQNEAQ (reference sequence). The CDR3 is 14 amino acids. Trimming pared 5 bases from V and 4 bases from J, leaving 14 bases between. The CDR3 reads CASSIEGRATEAFF. CDR3 nucleotides: TGTGCCAGCAGCATAGAGGGCAGGGCCACTGAAGCTTTCTTT.

This CDR3 reads CASSPLSTPGNEQFF. In DNA form, the CDR3 reads TGTGCCAGCTCACCGCTCTCCACCCCGGGGAATGAGCAGTTCTTC. The V and J genes are TRBV18 and TRBJ2-1; possible D gene TRBD2, 5 bases. The V gene lost 3 bases and the J gene lost 7 bases, with 16 bases spanning the gap. From germline, CDR1 is KGHSH and CDR2 LQKENI. CDR3 size: 15 residues.

The chain uses TRBV6-6 and TRBJ1-5, with D possibly being TRBD1 (5 bases). V was pared by 8 bases and J by 0 bases, with 14 bases between. Germline CDR1 and CDR2: MNHNY and SVGAGI (reference sequence). This CDR3 is built from 15 residues. CDR3 protein: CASSSGINSNQPQHF. The CDR3 nucleotides are TGTGCCAGCTCCTCAGGGATTAATAGCAATCAGCCCCAGCATTTT.

The rearrangement joins TRBV13 to TRBJ2-2, with a weak D call TRBD2 (6 bases). CDR1 is PRHDT, CDR2 FYEKMQ, per germline (reference sequence). Trimming stripped 4 bases from V and 1 base from J, with 13 bases between. The CDR3 spans 16 residues. The DNA of the CDR3 is TGTGCCAGCAGCTCCCCGCCCGGGAGGAACACCGGGGAGCTGTTTTTT. It translates to CASSSPPGRNTGELFF.

The chain combines TRBV19 with TRBJ1-6; TRBD1 might be the D (6 bases). CDR1 is LNHDA, CDR2 SQIVND, per germline (reference sequence). V was trimmed by 5 bases and J by 7 bases, leaving 18 bases between them. This CDR3 has 16 amino acids. Written as DNA, the CDR3 is TGTGCCAGTAGTTCATCCGGGACAACAGGGAATTCACCCCTCCACTTT. As protein: CASSSSGTTGNSPLHF.

The genes are TRBV9 and TRBJ2-3, with D perhaps TRBD2 (6 bases). V lost 3 bases to trimming and J lost 2 bases, with 13 bases between them. The CDR3 runs 15 residues. Germline CDR1 is SGDLS and CDR2 is YYNGEE. CDR3 protein: CASSATGRSTDTQYF. For the CDR3, the DNA is TGTGCCAGCAGCGCTACCGGGAGATCCACAGATACGCAGTATTTT.

The rearrangement joins TRBV19 to TRBJ1-6, with D hard to call. CDR1 is LNHDA, CDR2 SQIVND, per germline (reference sequence). Trimming removed 5 bases from V and 6 bases from J, with 11 bases in between. The CDR3 spans 14 residues. The CDR3 region has the DNA TGTGCCAGTAGTTCCGGCAGGATTAATTCACCCCTCCACTTT. Protein sequence: CASSSGRINSPLHF. The complete variable domain, with remaining parts taken from reference TRBV19 and TRBJ1-6, reads DGGITQSPKYLFRKEGQNVTLSCEQNLNHDAMYWYRQDPGQGLRLIYYSQIVNDFQKGDIAEGYSVSREKKESFPLTVTSAQKNPTAFYLCASSSGRINSPLHFGNGTRLTVT.

The gene calls are TRBV2 and TRBJ1-2; maybe TRBD1 (5 bases). CDR3 size: 11 residues. Looked up from germline, CDR1 is SNHLY and CDR2 is FYNNEI. V was clipped by 4 bases and J by 6 bases, with 6 bases between them. CDR3 in amino acids: CASSVRDGYTF. CDR3 DNA sequence: TGTGCCAGCAGTGTCAGGGATGGCTACACCTTC.

V and J are TRBV4-1 and TRBJ1-4, with TRBD1 identical over 9 bases. The germline gives CDR1 MGHRA, CDR2 YSYEKL. CDR3 length: 17 residues. V lost 0 bases, J lost 6 bases, and 8 bases stayed unmatched. CDR3 bases: TGCGCCAGCAGCCAAGACCCAGGACAGGGGATATATGAAAAACTGTTTTTT. Its translation: CASSQDPGQGIYEKLFF.

Only one count was recorded for this clone. The V gene is TRBV28, the J gene TRBJ1-6; D remains unclear. Germline CDR1 and CDR2: MDHEN and SYDVKM. This CDR3 comprises 15 residues. V was clipped by 5 bases and J by 2 bases, with 10 bases between them. CDR3 amino acids: CASSGSFTYNSPLHF. CDR3 DNA sequence: TGTGCCAGCAGTGGGAGTTTCACCTATAATTCACCCCTCCACTTT.

The V gene is TRBV2, the J gene TRBJ1-4; TRBD1 matches 7 bases. This CDR3 region has 12 residues. Germline lookup yields CDR1 SNHLY and CDR2 FYNNEI. V dropped 4 bases and J dropped 11; count of bases not matched to a gene: 4. CDR3 protein: CASSVTGWKLFF. The DNA of the CDR3 is TGTGCCAGCAGTGTGACAGGGTGGAAACTGTTTTTT.